This TCR beta chain was found in a study of T cells after posttransplantation cyclophosphamide. This clone came up a few times. The repertoire was sequenced with immunoSEQ multiplex PCR; TCRdb's copy has only in-frame clones and lacks some. The table shows 20,000 to 25,000 clones, with more than 75% occurring only once. Looked up from germline, CDR1 is SNHLY and CDR2 is FYNNEI. The length of the CDR3 is 13 residues. V lost 7 bases to trimming and J lost 3 bases, with 12 bases between them. Sequencing input: PBMCs. The sequence came from an older woman with a blood cancer, CMV-positive, and with a related stem cell donor. The chain couples TRBV2 to TRBJ1-1; D gene uncertain. As DNA, the CDR3 is TGTGCCAGCATTTGGCGGGCGGACACTGAAGCTTTCTTT. Its protein product is CASIWRADTEAFF.